One sample yielded the 6 T cell receptor beta chains listed below, sequenced in a study of T-cell reconstitution after alpha-beta-depleted transplantation in children. It was with unique molecular identifiers that the TCRbeta library was prepared. From the PCR reads, TCRdb called clonotypes with MiXCR, one entry per CDR3 protein. The sample shows over 450,000 distinct CDR3 sequences, roughly 10% of them seen only once. The input for sequencing was PBMCs, taken before TCRalphabeta/CD19-depleted stem cell transplant. Source of these receptors: a child aged 2 to 15 with inherited bone marrow failure, due to receive a stem cell transplant.

Ten or more counts support this clonotype. V usage is TRBV2 and J usage is TRBJ1-5, with D possibly matching TRBD1 (6 bases). The CDR3 contains 13 residues. Trimming left V 1 base short and J 7 bases short, with 8 bases between. Germline CDR1 reads SNHLY; CDR2 reads FYNNEI. The CDR3 protein is CASSEDREQPQHF. CDR3 bases: TGTGCCAGCAGTGAAGACAGGGAGCAGCCCCAGCATTTT.

This clonotype was counted at least ten times. This rearrangement joins TRBV20-1 to TRBJ2-3; D remains ambiguous. Germline loops: CDR1 DFQATT, CDR2 SNEGSKA (reference sequence). There are 14 residues in the CDR3. Trimming shortened V by 1 base and J by 2 bases, and 10 bases separated the two germline ends. The CDR3 sequence: CSARASFNTDTQYF. DNA for the CDR3: TGCAGTGCTAGAGCCTCTTTCAACACAGATACGCAGTATTTT.

Only a few counts were recorded for this clonotype. V is TRBV20-1 and J is TRBJ2-7, with D unclear. The V gene's germline CDR1 is DFQATT and CDR2 SNEGSKA (reference sequence). V shed 1 base and J shed 3 bases, with 7 bases lying between them. The CDR3 spans 12 residues. This CDR3 reads CSARGPIYEQYF. CDR3 in DNA: TGCAGTGCTAGAGGACCGATCTACGAGCAGTACTTC.

This clonotype was detected many times. The chain links TRBV20-1 to TRBJ2-7, with D possibly matching TRBD2 (6 bases). The germline V gene encodes CDR1 DFQATT and CDR2 SNEGSKA (reference sequence). The CDR3 runs 15 residues. V shed 0 bases and J shed 1 base, with 13 bases lying between them. The CDR3 loop reads CSARELGRWSYEQYF. In nucleotides, the CDR3 is TGCAGTGCTAGAGAGTTGGGGAGGTGGTCCTACGAGCAGTACTTC.

This chain links TRBV11-2 with TRBJ2-7; 9 nucleotides match TRBD1. J was trimmed by 1 base and V by 5 bases; bases with no gene match: 6. From germline, CDR1 is SGHAT and CDR2 FQNNGV. CDR3 size: 15 residues. CDR3 bases: TGTGCCAGCAGCGCGACCGGGACAGGGTCCTACGAGCAGTACTTC. Translating it yields CASSATGTGSYEQYF.

This clonotype was seen at least ten times. A junction boundary mismatches the germline segment, possibly from a read error. The chain uses TRBV7-7 and TRBJ2-1; possibly TRBD2 for D (5 bases). From germline, CDR1 is SSHAT and CDR2 FNYEAQ (reference sequence). This CDR3 is built from 15 residues. This chain's CDR3 is CASSPGVAYYNEQFF. CDR3 DNA sequence: TGTGCTAGCAGTCCCGGTGTAGCGTACTACAATGAGCAGTTCTTC.